The next 23 T cell receptor beta chains were all read from a single sample in a study of identifying expanded T cells in peripheral blood. Here immunoSEQ multiplex PCR was the method, and the copy in TCRdb shows in-frame clones only, minus some. The table lists approximately 94,000 clones, approximately 88% of them singletons. The sample was blood. The receptor source for this set is a person between 18 and 70 years old in good health.

V is TRBV13 and J is TRBJ1-1; TRBD1 matches 10 bases. V lost 5 bases and J lost 2; bases outside the gene matches: 11. CDR1 is PRHDT and CDR2 is FYEKMQ in the germline V gene (reference sequence). This CDR3 has 17 residues. The CDR3, as DNA: TGTGCCAGCAGCCTGGGGACAGGGGTAAGGTCTAACACTGAAGCTTTCTTT. Protein: CASSLGTGVRSNTEAFF.

This chain joins TRBV19 and TRBJ1-1; 7 bases line up with TRBD1. Germline V gives CDR1 LNHDA, CDR2 SQIVND (reference sequence). The CDR3 length is 15 residues. The ends lost 1 base at V and 8 bases at J; junction bases unmatched: 10. CDR3 in DNA: TGTGCCAGTAGTATAGGCCGAGACAGGGACCCCGAAGCTTTCTTT. Translation: CASSIGRDRDPEAFF.

The chain joins TRBV7-9 to TRBJ1-5; D remains ambiguous. Germline V gives CDR1 SEHNR, CDR2 FQNEAQ (reference sequence). V was clipped by 7 bases and J by 0 bases, with 10 bases between them. CDR3 length: 14 residues. The CDR3 region is CASNYGNSNQPQHF. CDR3 bases: TGTGCCAGCAACTATGGGAATAGCAATCAGCCCCAGCATTTT.

This CDR3 is CASSIFRGTDTGELFF. The CDR3 nucleotides are TGTGCCAGTAGTATTTTTCGGGGAACTGACACCGGGGAGCTGTTTTTT. The V and J genes are TRBV19 and TRBJ2-2, with a possible D match to TRBD2 (5 bases). The germline V and J ends were trimmed by 3 bases and 3 bases, with 14 bases remaining between them. This CDR3 comprises 16 residues. Germline V gene sequence: CDR1 LNHDA, CDR2 SQIVND (reference sequence).

This clone has only one observation. The chain combines TRBV10-3 with TRBJ1-5, with 9 bases lining up with TRBD1. V lost 0 bases to trimming and J lost 4 bases; unmatched junction nucleotides: 1. Germline CDR1 is ENHRY and CDR2 is SYGVKD. The CDR3 consists of 15 residues. CDR3 sequence: CAISESDRGNQPQHF. The CDR3 DNA sequence: TGTGCCATCAGTGAGTCGGACAGGGGAAATCAGCCCCAGCATTTT.

V is TRBV27 and J is TRBJ1-1; D might be TRBD1 (6 bases). This CDR3 comprises 13 residues. The V end lost 6 bases, the J end lost 10 bases, and 18 bases lay between the germline ends. Per germline, CDR1 MNHEY and CDR2 SMNVEV (reference sequence). CDR3: CASRRIQGAGAFF. The CDR3 DNA reads as TGTGCCAGCAGACGTATACAGGGTGCAGGAGCTTTCTTT.

The chain carries TRBV5-1 and TRBJ2-7; 12 bases agree with TRBD1. This CDR3 comprises 15 residues. Per germline, CDR1 SGHRS and CDR2 YFSETQ. Losses at the gene ends were 4 bases for V and 5 bases for J; bases not matched to a gene: 7. This CDR3 is CASSPGTGGWNEQYF. CDR3 DNA: TGCGCCAGCAGCCCCGGGACAGGGGGCTGGAACGAGCAGTACTTC.

A single count supports this clone. The gene calls are TRBV6-6 and TRBJ2-5; D call uncertain. In germline, CDR1 is MNHNY, CDR2 SVGAGI (reference sequence). CDR3 length equals 12 residues. Trimming removed 2 bases from V and 5 bases from J, with 6 bases in between. CDR3 amino acids: CASSYETETQYF. As DNA, the CDR3 is TGTGCCAGCAGTTACGAGACGGAGACCCAGTACTTC.

The genes are TRBV27 and TRBJ1-4; D is perhaps TRBD1 (6 bases). CDR1 MNHEY and CDR2 SMNVEV come from the germline V gene (reference sequence). V was pared by 3 bases and J by 10 bases, with 18 bases between. The CDR3 loop spans 15 amino acids. The CDR3 loop is CASSFEATGTRKLFF. DNA for the CDR3: TGTGCCAGCAGTTTTGAGGCCACCGGGACACGAAAACTGTTTTTT.

The chain combines TRBV19 with TRBJ2-3; TRBD1 matches at 9 bases. This CDR3 contains 16 residues. Germline V gene data show CDR1 as LNHDA and CDR2 as SQIVND (reference sequence). The trim removed 3 bases at V and 6 bases at J, leaving 10 bases unmatched. CDR3 DNA: TGTGCCAGTAGTATGCCCGGGACAGGGTTTCGGGATACGCAGTATTTT. As protein: CASSMPGTGFRDTQYF.

The chain has TRBV6-1 and TRBJ1-5; no definite D call. CDR3 length: 15 amino acids. Trimming shortened V by 2 bases and J by 1 base, and 9 bases separated the two germline ends. Germline V CDR1 and CDR2: MNHNS, SASEGT. Here the CDR3 reads CASSELTGSNQPQHF. The CDR3 bases are TGTGCCAGCAGTGAATTGACTGGAAGCAATCAGCCCCAGCATTTT.

The chain joins TRBV5-1 to TRBJ2-5; a weak D match, TRBD1 (7 bases). Trimming cost V 4 bases and J 5 bases, with 18 bases left between them. CDR1 and CDR2 (germline): SGHRS, YFSETQ. This CDR3 is 15 amino acids long. The CDR3 is CASSHPGGGGETQYF. The CDR3 DNA is TGCGCCAGCAGCCACCCCGGAGGGGGCGGGGAGACCCAGTACTTC.

This clone turned up a few times. CDR3 loop: CASSPRQRNSPLHF. The CDR3 DNA sequence: TGTGCCAGTAGTCCCCGGCAGAGGAATTCACCCCTCCACTTT. V and J are TRBV19 and TRBJ1-6; D unresolved. CDR1 and CDR2 from the germline V gene are LNHDA and SQIVND (reference sequence). V was pared by 5 bases and J by 7 bases, with 12 bases between. The CDR3 is 14 amino acids.

The V call is TRBV19, the J call TRBJ1-1; possible D gene TRBD1, 6 bases. The CDR3 is made up of 17 amino acids. The ends were cut back, 5 bases at V and 1 base at J, with 20 bases in the middle. Germline V lookup: CDR1 LNHDA, CDR2 SQIVND (reference sequence). The CDR3 region is CASSVPAGGTRNTEAFF. The CDR3 DNA is TGTGCCAGTAGTGTTCCAGCCGGCGGGACAAGGAACACTGAAGCTTTCTTT.

Points on this clone: Other nucleotide sequences in the sample specify the same CDR3. The gene calls are TRBV5-1 and TRBJ2-7, with D perhaps matching TRBD1 (6 bases). Trimming left V 0 bases short and J 5 bases short, with 12 bases between. The V gene's germline CDR1 is SGHRS and CDR2 YFSETQ. This CDR3 is built from 14 residues. CDR3 DNA: TGCGCCAGCAGCTTGGGCAGGGGATCAGACGAGCAGTACTTC. It translates to CASSLGRGSDEQYF.

V gene TRBV14 combines with J gene TRBJ2-1; possibly TRBD2 for D (5 bases). The ends were cut back, 0 bases at V and 1 base at J, with 28 bases in the middle. The CDR3 has 22 residues. The V gene's germline CDR1 is SGHDN and CDR2 FVKESK. The CDR3, as DNA: TGTGCCAGCAGCCAAGATAGGGTTGATGGAGGCGTTGAATACTTATCCTACAATGAGCAGTTCTTC. This sequence encodes CASSQDRVDGGVEYLSYNEQFF.

The chain has TRBV15 and TRBJ2-1, with a weak D call TRBD2 (6 bases). V lost 6 bases, J lost 7 bases, and 28 bases lay in between. Germline V lookup: CDR1 LNHNV, CDR2 YYDKDF (reference sequence). The CDR3 loop spans 18 amino acids. CDR3: CATSNGGSPFEIRNEQFF. The CDR3 bases are TGTGCCACCAGTAATGGGGGGTCCCCATTTGAAATACGTAATGAGCAGTTCTTC.

The rearrangement uses TRBV29-1 and TRBJ2-7; no reliable D call. Germline lookup yields CDR1 SQVTM and CDR2 ANQGSEA. The CDR3 runs to 11 residues. V was trimmed by 6 bases and J by 3 bases, leaving 9 bases between them. The chain's CDR3 is CSVVRDYEQYF. The CDR3 region has the DNA TGCAGCGTAGTTAGGGACTACGAGCAGTACTTC.

This chain links TRBV18 with TRBJ1-6, with D possibly TRBD1 on 5 matching bases. CDR3 length: 16 residues. The germline gives CDR1 KGHSH, CDR2 LQKENI. V was trimmed by 4 bases and J by 9 bases, leaving 19 bases between them. Here the CDR3 DNA reads TGTGCCAGCTCACTCCAGGCGGGGCCGGTAGGTTCACCCCTCCACTTT. Translating it yields CASSLQAGPVGSPLHF.

This rearrangement joins TRBV6-6 to TRBJ1-2, with a weak D call TRBD1 (5 bases). Trimming pared 5 bases from V and 3 bases from J, leaving 10 bases between. Looked up from germline, CDR1 is MNHNY and CDR2 is SVGAGI (reference sequence). CDR3 length: 13 amino acids. The CDR3 spells CASSQGGHYGYTF. In nucleotides, the CDR3 is TGTGCCAGCAGTCAGGGAGGGCACTATGGCTACACCTTC.

This chain joins TRBV6-5 and TRBJ2-3; no firm D call. From germline, CDR1 is MNHEY and CDR2 SVGAGI. The V end lost 2 bases, the J end lost 1 base, and 7 bases lay between the germline ends. This CDR3 contains 14 residues. The CDR3 nucleotides read TGTGCCAGCAGTTACAATGTCCGCACAGATACGCAGTATTTT. Residues: CASSYNVRTDTQYF.

This chain uses TRBV9 with TRBJ2-3; D remains ambiguous. The germline CDR1 and CDR2 sequences are SGDLS and YYNGEE. Deletions cut 0 bases from V and 4 bases from J, with 12 bases between. The CDR3 consists of 15 residues. The CDR3, as DNA: TGTGCCAGCAGCGTAGGATCCACCGGCTCAGATACGCAGTATTTT. The encoded protein is CASSVGSTGSDTQYF.

The chain uses TRBV5-1 and TRBJ1-1, with D perhaps matching TRBD1 (5 bases). V shed 7 bases and J shed 3 bases, with 16 bases lying between them. Germline CDR1 SGHRS, CDR2 YFSETQ. This CDR3 is built from 14 residues. CDR3 residues: CASGAGTWDTEAFF. The DNA for the CDR3 is TGCGCCAGCGGCGCAGGGACTTGGGACACTGAAGCTTTCTTT.